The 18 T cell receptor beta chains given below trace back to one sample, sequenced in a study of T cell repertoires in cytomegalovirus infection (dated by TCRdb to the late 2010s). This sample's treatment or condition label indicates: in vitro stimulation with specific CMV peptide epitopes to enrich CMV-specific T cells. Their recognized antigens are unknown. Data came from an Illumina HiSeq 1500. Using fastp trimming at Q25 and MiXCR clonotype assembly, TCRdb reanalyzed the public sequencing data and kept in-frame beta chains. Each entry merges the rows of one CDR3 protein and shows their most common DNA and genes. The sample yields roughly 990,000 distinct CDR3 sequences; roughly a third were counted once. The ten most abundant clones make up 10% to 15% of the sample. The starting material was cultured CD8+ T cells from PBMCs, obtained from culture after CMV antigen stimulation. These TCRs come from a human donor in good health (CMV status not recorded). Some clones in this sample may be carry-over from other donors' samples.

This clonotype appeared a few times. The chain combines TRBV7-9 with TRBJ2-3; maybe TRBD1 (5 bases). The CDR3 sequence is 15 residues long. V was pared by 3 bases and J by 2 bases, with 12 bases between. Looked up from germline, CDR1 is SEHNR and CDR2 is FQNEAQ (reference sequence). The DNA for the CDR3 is TGTGCCAGCAGCTTTCAAGGGGATTCCACAGATACGCAGTATTTT. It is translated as CASSFQGDSTDTQYF.

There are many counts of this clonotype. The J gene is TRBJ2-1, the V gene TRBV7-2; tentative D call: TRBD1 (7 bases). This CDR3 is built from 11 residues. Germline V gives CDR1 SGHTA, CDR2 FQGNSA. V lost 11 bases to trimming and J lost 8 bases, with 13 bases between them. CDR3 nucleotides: TGTGCCGGCCAGGGGGGCCATGAGCAGTTCTTC. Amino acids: CAGQGGHEQFF.

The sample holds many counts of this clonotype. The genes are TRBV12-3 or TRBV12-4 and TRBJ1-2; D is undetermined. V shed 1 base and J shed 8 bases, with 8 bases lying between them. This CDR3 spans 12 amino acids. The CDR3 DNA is TGTGCCAGCAGTTTAGGTCTAAACGGCTACACCTTC. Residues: CASSLGLNGYTF.

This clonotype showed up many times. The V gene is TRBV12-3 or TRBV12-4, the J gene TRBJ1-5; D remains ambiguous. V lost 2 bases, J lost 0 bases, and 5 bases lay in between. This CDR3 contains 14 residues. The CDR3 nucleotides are TGTGCCAGCAGTTTAAGTAATAGCAATCAGCCCCAGCATTTT. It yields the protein CASSLSNSNQPQHF.

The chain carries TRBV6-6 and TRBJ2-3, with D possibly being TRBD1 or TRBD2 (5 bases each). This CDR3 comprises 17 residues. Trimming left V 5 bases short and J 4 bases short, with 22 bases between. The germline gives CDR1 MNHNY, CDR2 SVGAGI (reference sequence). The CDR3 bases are TGTGCCAGCAGTACACCCTTACGGGGCCAAATCCCAGATACGCAGTATTTT. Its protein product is CASSTPLRGQIPDTQYF.

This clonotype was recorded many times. Written as DNA, the CDR3 is TGTGCCAGCAGCTTAGCTGGGGGTTTCAATCAGCCCCAGCATTTT. Protein: CASSLAGGFNQPQHF. This chain joins TRBV7-6 and TRBJ1-5, with a possible D match to TRBD1 (5 bases). CDR1 is SGHVS and CDR2 is FNYEAQ in the germline V gene. The V end lost 0 bases, the J end lost 3 bases, and 9 bases lay between the germline ends. The CDR3 contains 15 residues.

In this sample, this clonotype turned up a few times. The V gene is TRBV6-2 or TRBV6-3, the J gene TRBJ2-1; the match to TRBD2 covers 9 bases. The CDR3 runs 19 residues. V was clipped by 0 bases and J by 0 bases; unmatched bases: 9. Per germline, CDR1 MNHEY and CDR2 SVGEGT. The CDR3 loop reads CASSYSTSGGSRSYNEQFF. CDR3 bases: TGTGCCAGCAGTTACTCGACGAGCGGGGGGTCTCGCTCCTACAATGAGCAGTTCTTC.

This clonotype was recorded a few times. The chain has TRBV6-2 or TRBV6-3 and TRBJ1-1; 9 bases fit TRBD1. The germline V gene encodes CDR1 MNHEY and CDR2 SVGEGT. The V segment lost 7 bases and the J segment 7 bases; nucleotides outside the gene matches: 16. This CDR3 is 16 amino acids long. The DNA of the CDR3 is TGTGCCAGCATACCCCTCCCGACAGGGGGGCGGGTTGAAGCTTTCTTT. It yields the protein CASIPLPTGGRVEAFF.

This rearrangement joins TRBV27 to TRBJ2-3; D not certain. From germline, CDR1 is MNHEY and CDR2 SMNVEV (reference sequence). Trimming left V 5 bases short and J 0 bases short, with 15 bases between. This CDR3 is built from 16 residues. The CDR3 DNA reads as TGTGCCAGCAGTAATAGAACCCTGATCAGCACAGATACGCAGTATTTT. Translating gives CASSNRTLISTDTQYF.

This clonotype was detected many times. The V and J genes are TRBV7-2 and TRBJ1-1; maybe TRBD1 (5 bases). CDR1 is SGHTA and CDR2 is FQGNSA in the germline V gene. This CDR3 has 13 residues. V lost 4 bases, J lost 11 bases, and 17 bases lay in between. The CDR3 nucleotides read TGTGCCAGCAGCTGGGGGGACGCGGAGGAGGCTTTCTTT. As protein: CASSWGDAEEAFF.

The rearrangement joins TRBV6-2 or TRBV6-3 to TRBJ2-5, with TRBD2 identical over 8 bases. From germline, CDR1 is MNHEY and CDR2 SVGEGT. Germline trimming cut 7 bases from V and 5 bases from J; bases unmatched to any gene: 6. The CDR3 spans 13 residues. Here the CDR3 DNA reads TGTGCCAGCACCTACGGGGGGGTTGAGACCCAGTACTTC. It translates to CASTYGGVETQYF.

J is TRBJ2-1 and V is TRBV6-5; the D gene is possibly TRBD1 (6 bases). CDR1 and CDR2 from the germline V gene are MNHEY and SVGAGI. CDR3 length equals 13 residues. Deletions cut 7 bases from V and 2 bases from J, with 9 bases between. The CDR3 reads CASTGGAYNEQFF. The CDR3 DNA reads TGTGCCAGCACTGGGGGCGCCTACAATGAGCAGTTCTTC.

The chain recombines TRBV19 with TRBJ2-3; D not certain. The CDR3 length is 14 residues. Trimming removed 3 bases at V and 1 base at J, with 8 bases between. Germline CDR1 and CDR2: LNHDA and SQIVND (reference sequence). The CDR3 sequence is CASSIPSRTDTQYF. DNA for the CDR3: TGTGCCAGTAGTATTCCCAGTCGCACAGATACGCAGTATTTT. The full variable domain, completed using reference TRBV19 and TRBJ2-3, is DGGITQSPKYLFRKEGQNVTLSCEQNLNHDAMYWYRQDPGQGLRLIYYSQIVNDFQKGDIAEGYSVSREKKESFPLTVTSAQKNPTAFYLCASSIPSRTDTQYFGPGTRLTVL.

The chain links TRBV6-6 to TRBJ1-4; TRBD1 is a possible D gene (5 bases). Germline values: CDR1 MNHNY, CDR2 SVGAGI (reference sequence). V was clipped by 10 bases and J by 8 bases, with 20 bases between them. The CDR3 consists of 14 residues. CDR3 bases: TGTGCCACTGACCGGGGAAGGGGCGAGGAAAAACTGTTTTTT. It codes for CATDRGRGEEKLFF.

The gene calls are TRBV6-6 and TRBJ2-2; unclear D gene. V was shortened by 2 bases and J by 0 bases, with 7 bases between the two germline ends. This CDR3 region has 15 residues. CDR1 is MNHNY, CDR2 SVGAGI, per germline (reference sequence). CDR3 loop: CASSYHRPNTGELFF. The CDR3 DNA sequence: TGTGCCAGCAGTTACCACAGACCGAACACCGGGGAGCTGTTTTTT.

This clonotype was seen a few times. CDR3 in amino acids: CASSLGDLPQHF. The DNA of the CDR3 is TGTGCCAGCAGCTTGGGGGATTTGCCCCAGCATTTT. This chain uses TRBV5-6 with TRBJ1-5; D is uncertain. V lost 0 bases and J 9 bases, leaving 7 bases between the germline ends. The CDR3 spans 12 residues. The germline V gene has CDR1 SGHDT and CDR2 YYEEEE.

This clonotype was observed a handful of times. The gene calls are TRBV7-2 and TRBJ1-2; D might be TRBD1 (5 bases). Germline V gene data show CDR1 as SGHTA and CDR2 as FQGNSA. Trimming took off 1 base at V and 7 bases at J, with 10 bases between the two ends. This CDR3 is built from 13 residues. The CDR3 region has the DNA TGTGCCAGCAGCTTAGAGGTCGGGGGTGGCTACACCTTC. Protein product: CASSLEVGGGYTF. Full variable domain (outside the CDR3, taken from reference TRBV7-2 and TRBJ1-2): GAGVSQSPSNKVTEKGKDVELRCDPISGHTALYWYRQSLGQGLEFLIYFQGNSAPDKSGLPSDRFSAERTGGSVSTLTIQRTQQEDSAVYLCASSLEVGGGYTFGSGTRLTVV.

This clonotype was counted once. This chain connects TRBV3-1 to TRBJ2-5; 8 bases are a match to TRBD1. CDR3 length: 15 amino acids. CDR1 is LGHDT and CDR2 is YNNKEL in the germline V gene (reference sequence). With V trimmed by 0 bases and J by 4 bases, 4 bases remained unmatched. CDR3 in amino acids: CASSQDRGLGETQYF. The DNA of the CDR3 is TGTGCCAGCAGCCAAGACAGGGGGCTGGGAGAGACCCAGTACTTC.